This section outlines one T cell receptor (beta chain) sequence together with its context. Its antigen is currently unknown. The trim removed 5 bases at V and 0 bases at J, leaving 4 bases unmatched. CDR3 size: 15 residues. Germline lookup yields CDR1 GTSNPN and CDR2 SVGIG (reference sequence). Regarding time point: week 11, during vaccination. A single vaccine dose contained 300 ug of mutant IDH1 20-mer peptide, and topical imiquimod was used with it. This table comes from immunoSEQ multiplex PCR, and its TCRdb copy is limited to in-frame clones, with some not included. The sample has about 64,000 clones; roughly 84% are singletons. The data stem from a study of a mutant IDH1 vaccine in newly diagnosed glioma. Study-level background: The initiation of vaccination occurred 4-6 weeks after radiotherapy alone, or with temozolomide cycles. Treated patients were around 60% male, approximately 40% female, mean age 40.4 years. Pretreatment consisted of radiotherapy, temozolomide, or both, with most receiving both.

Study-wide results and caveats: In roughly 93% of patients, immune responses induced by the vaccine occurred.

This TCR was recovered from a woman in her fifties or sixties with glioma. The sample in question was PBMCs, obtained from a glioma patient whose treatment included an IDH1 peptide vaccine. This chain joins TRBV30 and TRBJ1-1; 12 bases map to TRBD1. CDR3 in DNA: TGTGCCTGGGGGGACAGGGGGCTCTTGAACACTGAAGCTTTCTTT. It specifies CAWGDRGLLNTEAFF.